The source of this T cell receptor (beta chain) is a study of tumor-infiltrating lymphocytes in primary liver carcinoma. Study-wide findings and caveats: The top-250-clone fraction was significantly higher in tumors than in blood (p = 0.039).

Germline-derived CDR1 and CDR2 are SQVTM and ANQGSEA. The CDR3 has 10 amino acids. The germline V and J ends were trimmed by 7 bases and 3 bases, with 5 bases remaining between them. Starting material for RNA and DNA co-extraction consisted of roughly 20-34 mg of unsorted bulk tissue. The patients, who had chronic HBV infection, were treatment-naive (untreated). Samples were taken from five separate regions (per tumor). This clonotype came up many times. No antigen is known for it. Making TCR beta cDNA involved approximately 530 ng total RNA and a constant-region primer. ARM-PCR, slightly modified, supplied the TCR beta libraries through three nested multiplex PCR rounds. The opening two PCR rounds, approximately 10 cycles each, paired TRBV1-TRBV30 forward primers with a C-beta reverse primer. MiXCR was run by TCRdb on the multiplex PCR reads, yielding one entry per CDR3 protein. The data show roughly 100,000 distinct CDR3 sequences, around three quarters seen once.

The sample consisted of liver tumor tissue from sampling region 5. Subset indicated: tumor region T5, tumor centre. This sequence joins TRBV29-1 and TRBJ2-3; no firm D call. This TCR was recovered from a woman aged 55-75 years with primary liver carcinoma and hepatitis B virus infection. The CDR3 bases are TGCAGCGCATGGACAGATACGCAGTATTTT. The encoded protein is CSAWTDTQYF.